The sequence of this T cell receptor (beta chain) was determined in a study of shared T cell receptors in the human thymus. The germline CDR1 and CDR2 sequences are MDHEN and SYDVKM. The germline V and J ends were trimmed by 8 bases and 4 bases, with 21 bases remaining between them. This CDR3 is 15 amino acids long. TCRdb's copy holds only in-frame clones and misses some; the assay was immunoSEQ multiplex PCR. Of some 660,000 clones in the sample, about 90% were seen once. This sample also appeared in a second study, on human thymus T cells. That investigation notes: Corrective cardiac operations yielded the resected thymus tissue. Apparent bias marked the V and J gene usage of thymic and blood repertoires. Reports from related research described highly overlapping thymic repertoires among unrelated individuals.

The sequenced sample consisted of thymocytes. This receptor was obtained from a boy younger than two with a congenital heart defect. The rearrangement joins TRBV28 to TRBJ2-7; tentatively, D is TRBD2 (7 bases). CDR3 protein: CASQRMAGAEYEQYF. CDR3 DNA: TGTGCCAGCCAAAGGATGGCGGGGGCCGAATACGAGCAGTACTTC.